These 10 T cell receptor beta chains were sequenced from one sample in a study of molecular identifiers for immune sequencing clone quantification listed by TCRdb under 2018. The method behind the library was PCR. Reads for this sample came from an Illumina HiSeq 4000. In TCRdb, the public reads were trimmed at Q25 with fastp and aligned with MiXCR, with productive beta chains retained. Each CDR3 protein appears once, grouped with its most common genes and DNA. For this sample the table gives approximately 500,000 distinct CDR3 sequences, of which about a fifth were detected only once. The ten largest clones capture roughly 0.81% of the sample. Sequenced sample: naive CD8+ T cells from blood, with Jurkat cell RNA spiked in. This sample's cell subset or site label indicates: FACS-sorted CD8+CD4-CCR7+CD45RA+ naive T cells. Every receptor here comes from a human donor in good health. Some libraries in this study had Jurkat cell RNA spiked in.

The genes are TRBV27 and TRBJ2-2; D could derive from TRBD1 or TRBD2 (6 bases each). The germline CDR1 and CDR2 sequences are MNHEY and SMNVEV (reference sequence). This CDR3 is 13 amino acids long. Deletions cut 3 bases from V and 8 bases from J, with 10 bases between. In nucleotides, the CDR3 is TGTGCCAGCAGTTTTAGGGGGGTGGGGGAGCTGTTTTTT. Translated: CASSFRGVGELFF.

This rearrangement joins TRBV10-3 to TRBJ2-7; TRBD1 is a possible D gene (6 bases). The CDR3 runs 14 residues. In germline, CDR1 is ENHRY, CDR2 SYGVKD. V dropped 3 bases and J dropped 6 bases, with 15 bases sitting between them. The DNA for the CDR3 is TGTGCCATCAGTGACCCCGGGACACAGGTCGAGCAGTACTTC. It specifies CAISDPGTQVEQYF.

The table lists this clonotype with a few counts. The chain joins TRBV30 to TRBJ2-1; 7 nucleotides line up with TRBD2. V lost 2 bases and J lost 8; bases outside the gene matches: 9. CDR1 and CDR2 (germline): GTSNPN, SVGIG (reference sequence). The CDR3 extends over 14 amino acids. CDR3 loop: CAWSQGGGYDEQFF. The CDR3 coding sequence is TGTGCCTGGAGTCAGGGCGGGGGTTACGATGAGCAGTTCTTC.

The rearrangement joins TRBV5-1 to TRBJ2-1; D is possibly TRBD2 (5 bases). V was pared by 0 bases and J by 6 bases, with 10 bases between. This CDR3 region has 14 residues. Germline-derived CDR1 and CDR2 are SGHRS and YFSETQ. CDR3 protein: CASSLAAGLNEQFF. The DNA for the CDR3 is TGCGCCAGCAGCTTGGCCGCGGGTCTCAATGAGCAGTTCTTC.

V and J are TRBV4-1 and TRBJ1-2, with D tentatively TRBD1 (5 bases). CDR1 is MGHRA, CDR2 YSYEKL, per germline. There are 15 residues in the CDR3. The ends were cut back, 1 base at V and 4 bases at J, with 13 bases in the middle. This CDR3 is CASSQGDSYSYGYTF. The CDR3 nucleotides are TGCGCCAGCAGCCAAGGTGACAGCTATTCCTATGGCTACACCTTC.

This clonotype showed up just a few times. The chain recombines TRBV4-1 with TRBJ1-6; D may be TRBD1 (6 bases). Trimming removed 3 bases from V and 8 bases from J, with 20 bases in between. Germline loops: CDR1 MGHRA, CDR2 YSYEKL. This CDR3 contains 17 residues. CDR3 bases: TGCGCCAGCAGCCACCCGACAGGTGTGTCGGGCTATTCACCCCTCCACTTT. Its protein is CASSHPTGVSGYSPLHF.

This clonotype was seen at least ten times. The chain carries TRBV2 and TRBJ1-5; D is unresolved. CDR1 SNHLY and CDR2 FYNNEI come from the germline V gene. The CDR3 totals 12 residues. V was shortened by 1 base and J by 6 bases, with 4 bases between the two germline ends. CDR3 sequence reads: CASSEVGQPQHF. Written as DNA, the CDR3 is TGTGCCAGCAGTGAAGTCGGTCAGCCCCAGCATTTT. The complete variable domain, with remaining parts taken from reference TRBV2 and TRBJ1-5, reads EPEVTQTPSHQVTQMGQEVILRCVPISNHLYFYWYRQILGQKVEFLVSFYNNEISEKSEIFDDQFSVERPDGSNFTLKIRSTKLEDSAMYFCASSEVGQPQHFGDGTRLSIL.

This clonotype was seen repeatedly, ten times or more. The genes are TRBV5-4 and TRBJ2-3; 7 bases are shared with TRBD2. V lost 3 bases and J lost 6; bases outside the gene matches: 7. The CDR3 runs to 14 residues. In germline, CDR1 is SGHNT, CDR2 YYREEE (reference sequence). Here the CDR3 reads CASSWGLNSDTQYF. CDR3 bases: TGTGCCAGCAGCTGGGGACTAAATTCGGATACGCAGTATTTT.

V gene TRBV19 combines with J gene TRBJ2-3; 8 bases agree with TRBD2. V dropped 4 bases and J dropped 8; count of bases not matched to a gene: 8. Germline V lookup: CDR1 LNHDA, CDR2 SQIVND (reference sequence). The CDR3 loop spans 14 amino acids. The CDR3 DNA follows: TGTGCCAGTAGTAAGCGGGGGCTGGCAGGTACGCAGTATTTT. Translation: CASSKRGLAGTQYF.

The sample holds a few counts of this clonotype. V usage is TRBV24-1 and J usage is TRBJ2-2, with D possibly called TRBD1 or TRBD2 (5 bases each). The CDR3 is made up of 16 amino acids. The V and J ends lost 1 base and 6 bases respectively, with 14 bases between them. In germline, CDR1 is KGHDR, CDR2 SFDVKD. The CDR3: CATSDFKIRDPGELFF. CDR3 DNA: TGTGCCACCAGTGATTTTAAAATCAGGGACCCCGGGGAGCTGTTTTTT.